These 18 T cell receptor beta chains originate from one sample sequenced in a study of T-cell reconstitution after alpha-beta-depleted transplantation in children. Study-level results: Once a year had passed after transplant, T-cell counts and diversity came mostly from newly produced T cells.

Their antigens remain unidentified. As it was prepared, the TCRbeta library received unique molecular identifiers. MiXCR was run by TCRdb on the PCR reads, yielding one entry per CDR3 protein. The profile shows 250,000 to 300,000 distinct CDR3 sequences, roughly 8.2% of them singletons. The sample was peripheral blood, taken 360 days after TCRalphabeta/CD19-depleted stem cell transplant. The receptors originated from a female patient aged 2 to 10 who had a stem cell transplant for Fanconi anemia, so the T cells may come from the graft donor.

The V and J genes are TRBV4-2 and TRBJ1-1; no clear D gene. Looked up from germline, CDR1 is LGHNA and CDR2 is YNFKEQ. V shed 4 bases and J shed 0 bases, with 15 bases lying between them. CDR3 length equals 16 residues. Written as DNA, the CDR3 is TGTGCCAGCAGCCGCGGGGAAGGCAGTGTGAACACTGAAGCTTTCTTT. It encodes CASSRGEGSVNTEAFF.

This clonotype was seen many times. An end of the junction does not agree with germline; a read error may underlie this. The rearrangement joins TRBV20-1 to TRBJ2-5, with 7 bases matching TRBD2. The CDR3 is made up of 13 amino acids. The germline gives CDR1 DFQATT, CDR2 SNEGSKA (reference sequence). CDR3 bases: TGCAGTACTAGACTAGCCCCACAAGAGACCCAGTACTTC. Translation: CSTRLAPQETQYF.

This clonotype was seen at least ten times. This chain connects TRBV4-1 to TRBJ2-2, with unresolved D. V was shortened by 0 bases and J by 5 bases, with 10 bases between the two germline ends. The CDR3 contains 15 residues. The V gene's germline CDR1 is MGHRA and CDR2 YSYEKL. CDR3 sequence: CASSQELGITGELFF. CDR3 nucleotides: TGCGCCAGCAGCCAAGAGCTAGGGATAACCGGGGAGCTGTTTTTT.

This clonotype was seen a handful of times. The chain combines TRBV28 with TRBJ1-5; 9 nucleotides align to TRBD1. The V gene end was trimmed by 6 bases and the J gene end by 7 bases; junction bases not matched to a gene: 10. Per the germline V gene, CDR1 is MDHEN and CDR2 is SYDVKM. The CDR3 has 15 residues. CDR3 sequence: CASRLYRDREQPQHF. The CDR3 DNA follows: TGTGCCAGCAGACTTTACCGGGACAGGGAACAGCCCCAGCATTTT.

This clonotype showed up many times. The chain joins TRBV20-1 to TRBJ2-5; 7 bases fit TRBD2. Germline V gene lookup returns CDR1 DFQATT and CDR2 SNEGSKA (reference sequence). CDR3 length equals 11 residues. V was clipped by 3 bases and J by 5 bases; unmatched bases: 0. CDR3 bases: TGCAGTGCTAGCGGGGGGGAGACCCAGTACTTC. As protein: CSASGGETQYF.

This chain uses TRBV5-1 with TRBJ2-3; the match to TRBD2 covers 10 bases. The V and J ends lost 1 base and 3 bases, in that order; junction bases with no gene match: 5. Looked up from germline, CDR1 is SGHRS and CDR2 is YFSETQ. The CDR3 length is 16 residues. In DNA form, the CDR3 reads TGCGCCAGCAGCTTGTATAGCGGGGGGTTTACAGATACGCAGTATTTT. It translates to CASSLYSGGFTDTQYF.

The chain recombines TRBV18 with TRBJ2-6, with no clear D. CDR1 KGHSH and CDR2 LQKENI come from the germline V gene. The CDR3 consists of 15 residues. Trimming shortened V by 2 bases and J by 1 base, and 6 bases separated the two germline ends. For the CDR3, the DNA is TGTGCCAGCTCACCAAGGTTATCTGGGGCCAACGTCCTGACTTTC. Amino acids: CASSPRLSGANVLTF.

The chain combines TRBV28 with TRBJ1-2; D not resolved. Per germline, CDR1 MDHEN and CDR2 SYDVKM. CDR3 length: 12 residues. The V end lost 3 bases, the J end lost 7 bases, and 9 bases lay between the germline ends. The CDR3 coding sequence is TGTGCCAGCAGTTTCCCCGCGGGTGGCTACACCTTC. It specifies CASSFPAGGYTF.

In its sample, this clonotype was seen many times. V gene TRBV25-1 combines with J gene TRBJ2-1; D is possibly TRBD2 (6 bases). There are 15 residues in the CDR3. Trimming removed 6 bases at V and 3 bases at J, with 15 bases between. Germline assignment: CDR1 MGHDK and CDR2 SYGVNS. This CDR3 reads CASSKPGLRYNEQFF. The CDR3 nucleotides read TGTGCCAGCAGCAAACCGGGACTTCGCTACAATGAGCAGTTCTTC.

The sample holds many counts of this clonotype. The chain employs TRBV7-2 and TRBJ1-5; 8 bases align to TRBD1. V trimming: 5 bases; J trimming: 4 bases; junction bases outside the gene matches: 7. Germline loops: CDR1 SGHTA, CDR2 FQGNSA. The CDR3 loop spans 15 amino acids. The CDR3 region has the DNA TGTGCCAGCAGCCCCCAGGACAGGGTAAATCAGCCCCAGCATTTT. Protein sequence: CASSPQDRVNQPQHF. Together with reference TRBV7-2 and TRBJ1-5, the CDR3 gives the full variable domain: GAGVSQSPSNKVTEKGKDVELRCDPISGHTALYWYRQSLGQGLEFLIYFQGNSAPDKSGLPSDRFSAERTGGSVSTLTIQRTQQEDSAVYLCASSPQDRVNQPQHFGDGTRLSIL.

This clonotype was detected a few times. The V call is TRBV25-1, the J call TRBJ1-6; unclear D gene. Germline V gene lookup returns CDR1 MGHDK and CDR2 SYGVNS. V was pared by 1 base and J by 4 bases, with 11 bases between. The length of the CDR3 is 16 residues. The CDR3 protein is CASSEWAESYNSPLHF. The CDR3 nucleotides read TGTGCCAGCAGTGAATGGGCTGAGAGTTATAATTCACCCCTCCACTTT.

This clonotype was seen only a few times. The J gene is TRBJ2-1, the V gene TRBV5-1; the match to TRBD2 covers 11 bases. With V trimmed by 1 base and J by 2 bases, 2 bases remained unmatched. There are 16 residues in the CDR3. CDR1 is SGHRS and CDR2 is YFSETQ in the germline V gene. The chain's CDR3 is CASSLFSGGAYNEQFF. In nucleotides, the CDR3 is TGCGCCAGCAGCTTGTTTAGCGGGGGGGCCTACAATGAGCAGTTCTTC.

This clonotype was counted many times. The CDR3 protein is CASSSPGQGVNEQFF. CDR3 DNA sequence: TGTGCCAGCAGCTCACCGGGACAGGGGGTAAATGAGCAGTTCTTC. The rearrangement uses TRBV7-9 and TRBJ2-1, with TRBD1 matching over 11 bases. This CDR3 is built from 15 residues. Germline V gene lookup returns CDR1 SEHNR and CDR2 FQNEAQ (reference sequence). V trimming: 4 bases; J trimming: 7 bases; junction bases outside the gene matches: 6.

There are a few counts of this clonotype. The chain employs TRBV6-6 and TRBJ2-2; 7 bases agree with TRBD1. Trimming at V came to 6 bases and at J to 6 bases, leaving 4 bases not matched to a gene. The length of the CDR3 is 13 residues. The germline gives CDR1 MNHNY, CDR2 SVGAGI (reference sequence). The CDR3 coding sequence is TGTGCCAGCAGGACAGGGAGCCCCGGGGAGCTGTTTTTT. Amino acid sequence: CASRTGSPGELFF.

In regard to this clonotype: One base away lies a much larger clone, so this may be a sequencing read error. J is TRBJ2-3 and V is TRBV28; D gene ambiguous. The CDR3 is 12 residues long. Germline assignment: CDR1 MDHEN and CDR2 SYDVKM. Trimming cost V 4 bases and J 7 bases, with 9 bases left between them. In DNA form, the CDR3 reads TGTGCCAGCAGTTCTCAGGTATATACGCAGTATTTT. It is translated as CASSSQVYTQYF.

This rearrangement joins TRBV4-1 to TRBJ2-1, with D uncertain. Trimming shortened V by 0 bases and J by 8 bases, and 8 bases separated the two germline ends. Germline CDR1 is MGHRA and CDR2 is YSYEKL. This CDR3 is built from 13 residues. Here the CDR3 DNA reads TGCGCCAGCAGCCAAGACCAGCCCCATGAGCAGTTCTTC. Amino acids: CASSQDQPHEQFF.

This clonotype was observed many times. The chain recombines TRBV5-1 with TRBJ2-2; possible D gene TRBD2, 5 bases. The germline V and J ends were trimmed by 0 bases and 6 bases, with 15 bases remaining between them. This CDR3 is 16 amino acids long. Germline values: CDR1 SGHRS, CDR2 YFSETQ. The CDR3 is CASSLAGTPRAGELFF. The CDR3 nucleotides read TGCGCCAGCAGCTTGGCCGGTACTCCGAGGGCCGGGGAGCTGTTTTTT.

This clonotype was observed at least ten times. V and J are TRBV4-2 and TRBJ2-7; the D gene is possibly TRBD2 (6 bases). The CDR3 has 16 residues. The V and J ends lost 2 bases and 3 bases respectively, with 17 bases between them. Germline V gene lookup returns CDR1 LGHNA and CDR2 YNFKEQ. The CDR3 here is CASSQRVSGKNYEQYF. CDR3 DNA sequence: TGTGCCAGCAGCCAAAGAGTTAGCGGCAAAAACTACGAGCAGTACTTC.